This T cell receptor (beta chain) was identified during a study of PD-1 blockade in mismatch repair-deficient tumors. V was shortened by 4 bases and J by 8 bases, with 11 bases between the two germline ends. The CDR3 runs to 12 residues. CDR1 is SEHNR and CDR2 is FQNEAQ in the germline V gene (reference sequence). Assay used: immunoSEQ multiplex PCR; TCRdb lists only in-frame clones, some missing. The sample records approximately 50,000 clones, more than 75% being singletons. The source was peripheral blood, collected 4 weeks after starting pembrolizumab. The J gene is TRBJ1-2, the V gene TRBV7-9, with D tentatively TRBD1 (6 bases). This clonotype originated in an adult with mismatch repair-deficient cancer. The CDR3 sequence: CASSSNRVGYTF. CDR3 sequence (DNA): TGTGCCAGCAGCTCCAACAGGGTCGGCTACACCTTC.